The source of this T cell receptor beta chain is a study of vaccination and CD4 T cells after COVID-19. Study-level background: With a range of 35 to 161, the median interval from diagnosis to drawing post-COVID samples was approximately 100 days. A CEFX pool, an HIV-1 Nef pool, or else no peptide went into the control cultures.

As concerns this clonotype: Its target is not known.

The Oncomine TCR Beta short-read assay was applied to DNA of cultured CD4+ T cells. TCRdb itself ran the PCR reads through MiXCR, one entry per CDR3 protein. Counted here are about 14,000 distinct CDR3 sequences, under 75% occurring once; the ten biggest clones make up 6.2%. Treatment here: roughly ten-day PBMC culture with coronavirus spike peptide pools or control peptides (ViraFEST assay). ViraFEST used peptide pools to expand antigen-specific T cells and subsequently sequenced their TCRs. The TCR sequence derives from a human donor who had recovered from COVID-19. Sequenced sample: CD4+ T cells from blood, cultured in vitro.

CDR3 protein: CASRDSSGGGYTF. DNA for the CDR3: TGTGCCAGCAGAGACTCGTCGGGAGGTGGCTACACCTTC. V gene TRBV28 combines with J gene TRBJ1-2; no firm D call. With 6 bases removed from V and 7 bases from J, the gap between germline ends came to 15 bases. The germline V gene has CDR1 MDHEN and CDR2 SYDVKM. There are 13 residues in the CDR3.